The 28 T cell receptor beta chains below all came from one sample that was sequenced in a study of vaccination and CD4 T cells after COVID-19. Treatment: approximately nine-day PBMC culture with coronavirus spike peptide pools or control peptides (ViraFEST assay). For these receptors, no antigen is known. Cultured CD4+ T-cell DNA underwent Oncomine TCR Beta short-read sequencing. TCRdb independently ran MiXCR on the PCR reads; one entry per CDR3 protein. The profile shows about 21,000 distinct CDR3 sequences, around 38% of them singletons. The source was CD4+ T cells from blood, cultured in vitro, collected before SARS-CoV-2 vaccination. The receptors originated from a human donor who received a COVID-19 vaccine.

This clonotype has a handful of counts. The chain's CDR3 is CASSPEPLGSNTDTQYF. The CDR3 bases are TGTGCCAGCTCACCTGAGCCACTCGGGAGCAACACAGATACGCAGTATTTT. V usage is TRBV18 and J usage is TRBJ2-3, with D maybe TRBD2 (6 bases). Germline values: CDR1 KGHSH, CDR2 LQKENI. This CDR3 spans 17 amino acids. V was shortened by 3 bases and J by 2 bases, with 18 bases between the two germline ends.

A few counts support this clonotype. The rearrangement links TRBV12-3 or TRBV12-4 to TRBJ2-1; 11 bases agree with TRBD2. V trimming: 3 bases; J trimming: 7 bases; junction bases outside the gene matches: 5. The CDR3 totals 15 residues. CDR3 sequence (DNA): TGTGCCAGCAGTTTCCTAGCGGGGGGTCGTAATGAGCAGTTCTTC. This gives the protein CASSFLAGGRNEQFF.

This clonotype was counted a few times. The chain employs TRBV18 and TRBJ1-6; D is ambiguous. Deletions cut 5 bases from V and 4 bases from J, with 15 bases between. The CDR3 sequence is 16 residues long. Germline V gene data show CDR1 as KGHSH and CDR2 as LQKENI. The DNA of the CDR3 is TGTGCCAGCTCAGGGTCCACAGACCGGTATAATTCACCCCTCCACTTT. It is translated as CASSGSTDRYNSPLHF.

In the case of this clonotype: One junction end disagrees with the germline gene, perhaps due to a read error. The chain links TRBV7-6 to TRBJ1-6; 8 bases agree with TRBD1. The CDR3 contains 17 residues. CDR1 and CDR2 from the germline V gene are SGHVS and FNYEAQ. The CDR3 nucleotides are TGTGCCAGCAGCTTAGCCCCAGGGGGCACGAGTAATTCACCCCCCCACTTT. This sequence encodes CASSLAPGGTSNSPPHF.

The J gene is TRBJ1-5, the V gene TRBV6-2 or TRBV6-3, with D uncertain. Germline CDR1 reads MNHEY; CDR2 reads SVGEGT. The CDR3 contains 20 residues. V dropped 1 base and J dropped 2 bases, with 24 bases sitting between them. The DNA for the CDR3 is TGTGCCAGCAGTTACTTTGTCCGTGGAGGGCCAAGTCGGCGCAATCAGCCCCAGCATTTT. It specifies CASSYFVRGGPSRRNQPQHF.

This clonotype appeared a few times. CDR3 coding DNA: TGTGCCAGCAGCAACAGGGTCCAAGAGACCCAGTACTTC. This codes for CASSNRVQETQYF. J is TRBJ2-5 and V is TRBV21-1; TRBD1, as called in the table, went unchecked against the DNA. TRBV21-1 is deemed a pseudogene. The CDR3 spans 13 residues.

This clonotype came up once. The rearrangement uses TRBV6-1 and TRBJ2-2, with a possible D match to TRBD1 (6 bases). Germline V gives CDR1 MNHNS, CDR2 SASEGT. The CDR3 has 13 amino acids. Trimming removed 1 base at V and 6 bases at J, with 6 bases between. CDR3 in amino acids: CASSEEGAGELFF. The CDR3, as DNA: TGTGCCAGCAGTGAAGAGGGGGCCGGGGAGCTGTTTTTT.

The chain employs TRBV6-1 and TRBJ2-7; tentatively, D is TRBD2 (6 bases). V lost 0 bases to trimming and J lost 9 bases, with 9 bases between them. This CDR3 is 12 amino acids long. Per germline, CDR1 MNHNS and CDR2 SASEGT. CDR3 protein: CASSEAWRVQYF. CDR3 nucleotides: TGTGCCAGCAGTGAAGCCTGGAGGGTGCAGTACTTC.

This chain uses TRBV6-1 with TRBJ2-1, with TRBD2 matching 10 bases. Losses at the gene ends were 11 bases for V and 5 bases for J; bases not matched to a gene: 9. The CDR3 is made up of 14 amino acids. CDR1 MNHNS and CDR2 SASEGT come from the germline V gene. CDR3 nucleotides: TGTGCCGCCGGGCAGCGGGGGGGGAACAATGAGCAGTTCTTC. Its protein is CAAGQRGGNNEQFF.

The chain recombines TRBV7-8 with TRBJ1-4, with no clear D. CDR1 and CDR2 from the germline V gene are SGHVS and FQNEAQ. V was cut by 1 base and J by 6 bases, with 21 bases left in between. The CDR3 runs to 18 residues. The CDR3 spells CASSLVRIRTQKDEKLFF. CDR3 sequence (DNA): TGTGCCAGCAGCTTAGTTAGAATTCGGACCCAAAAAGATGAAAAACTGTTTTTT.

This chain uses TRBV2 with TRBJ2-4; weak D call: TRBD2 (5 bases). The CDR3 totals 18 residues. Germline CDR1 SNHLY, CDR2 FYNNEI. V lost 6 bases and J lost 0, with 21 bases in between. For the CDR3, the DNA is TGTGCCAGCAGCCGCTATGTGACCGGGGTTCTAGCCAAAAACATTCAGTACTTC. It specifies CASSRYVTGVLAKNIQYF. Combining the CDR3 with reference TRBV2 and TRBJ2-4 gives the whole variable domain EPEVTQTPSHQVTQMGQEVILRCVPISNHLYFYWYRQILGQKVEFLVSFYNNEISEKSEIFDDQFSVERPDGSNFTLKIRSTKLEDSAMYFCASSRYVTGVLAKNIQYFGAGTRLSVL.

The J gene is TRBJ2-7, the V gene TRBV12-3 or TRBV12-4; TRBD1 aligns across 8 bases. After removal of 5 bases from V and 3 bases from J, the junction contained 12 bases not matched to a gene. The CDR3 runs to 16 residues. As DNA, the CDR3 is TGTGCCAGCAGTGGGACAGGCGGACGCTTCTACTACGAGCAGTACTTC. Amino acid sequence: CASSGTGGRFYYEQYF.

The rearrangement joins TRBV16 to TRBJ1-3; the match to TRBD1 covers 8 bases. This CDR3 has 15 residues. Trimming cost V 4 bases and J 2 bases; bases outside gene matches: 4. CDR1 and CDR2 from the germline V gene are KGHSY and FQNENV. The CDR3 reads CASSPQGATGNTIYF. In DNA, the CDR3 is TGTGCCAGCAGCCCGCAGGGGGCGACTGGAAACACCATATATTTT.

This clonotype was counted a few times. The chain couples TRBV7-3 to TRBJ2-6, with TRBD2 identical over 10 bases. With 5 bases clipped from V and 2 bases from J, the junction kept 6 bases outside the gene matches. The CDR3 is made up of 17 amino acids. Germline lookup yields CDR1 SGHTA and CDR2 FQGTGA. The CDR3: CASSLTSGEAGANVLTF. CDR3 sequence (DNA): TGTGCCAGCAGCCTTACTAGCGGGGAAGCTGGGGCCAACGTCCTGACTTTC.

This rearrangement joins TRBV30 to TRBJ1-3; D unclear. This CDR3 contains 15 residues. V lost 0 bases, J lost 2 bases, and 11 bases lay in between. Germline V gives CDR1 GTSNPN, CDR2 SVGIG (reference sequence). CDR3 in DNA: TGTGCCTGGAGTGTAGGCAGTCCTCCTGGAAACACCATATATTTT. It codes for CAWSVGSPPGNTIYF.

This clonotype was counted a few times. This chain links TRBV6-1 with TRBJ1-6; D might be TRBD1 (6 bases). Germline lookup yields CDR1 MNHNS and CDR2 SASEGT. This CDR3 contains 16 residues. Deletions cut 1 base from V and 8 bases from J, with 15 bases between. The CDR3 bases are TGTGCCAGCAGTGAAGGCAGGGCAGGGGACGATTCACCCCTCCACTTT. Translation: CASSEGRAGDDSPLHF.

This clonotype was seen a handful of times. The CDR3 bases are TGCGCCAGCAGTTTGACGGAGAACACTGAAGCTTTCTTT. Protein: CASSLTENTEAFF. The J gene is TRBJ1-1, the V gene TRBV10-1; no reliable D call. This CDR3 comprises 13 residues. Trimming pared 5 bases from V and 1 base from J, leaving 8 bases between. CDR1 WNHNN and CDR2 SYGVQD come from the germline V gene (reference sequence).

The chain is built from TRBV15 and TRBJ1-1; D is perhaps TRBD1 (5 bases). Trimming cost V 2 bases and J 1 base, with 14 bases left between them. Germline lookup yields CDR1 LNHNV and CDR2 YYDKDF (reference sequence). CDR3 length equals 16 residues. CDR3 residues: CATSRQPGPTNTEAFF. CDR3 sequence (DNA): TGTGCCACCAGCAGACAACCGGGACCGACGAACACTGAAGCTTTCTTT.

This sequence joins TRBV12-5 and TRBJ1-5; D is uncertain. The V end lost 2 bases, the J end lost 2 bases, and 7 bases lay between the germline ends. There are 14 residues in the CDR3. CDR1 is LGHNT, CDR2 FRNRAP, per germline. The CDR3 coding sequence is TGTGCTAGTGGTTTGATCACCGGCAATCAGCCCCAGCATTTT. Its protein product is CASGLITGNQPQHF.

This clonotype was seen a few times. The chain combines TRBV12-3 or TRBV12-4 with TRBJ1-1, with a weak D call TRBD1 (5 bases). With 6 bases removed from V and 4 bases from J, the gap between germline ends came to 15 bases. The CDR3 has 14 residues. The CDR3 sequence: CASRLDWGITEAFF. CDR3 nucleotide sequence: TGTGCCAGCAGGCTCGATTGGGGCATCACTGAAGCTTTCTTT.

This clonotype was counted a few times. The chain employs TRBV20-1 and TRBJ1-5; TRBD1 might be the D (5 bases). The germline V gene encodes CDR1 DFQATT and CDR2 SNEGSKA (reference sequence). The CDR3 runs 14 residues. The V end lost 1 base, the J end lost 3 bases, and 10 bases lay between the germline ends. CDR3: CSARVGRPNQPQHF. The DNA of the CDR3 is TGCAGTGCTAGAGTGGGACGCCCCAATCAGCCCCAGCATTTT.

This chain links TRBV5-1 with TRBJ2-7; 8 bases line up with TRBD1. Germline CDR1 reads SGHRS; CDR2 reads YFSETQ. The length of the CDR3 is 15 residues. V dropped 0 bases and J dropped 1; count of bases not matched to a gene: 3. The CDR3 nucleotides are TGCGCCAGCAGCTTGGTGGACAGGGCGTCCTACGAGCAGTACTTC. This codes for CASSLVDRASYEQYF.

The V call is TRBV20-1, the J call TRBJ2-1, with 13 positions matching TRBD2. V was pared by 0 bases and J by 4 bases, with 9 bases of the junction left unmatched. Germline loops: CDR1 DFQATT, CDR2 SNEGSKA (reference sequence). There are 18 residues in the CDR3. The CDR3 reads CSARDGAGLAGHYNEQFF. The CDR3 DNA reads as TGCAGTGCTAGAGATGGTGCGGGACTAGCGGGGCATTACAATGAGCAGTTCTTC.

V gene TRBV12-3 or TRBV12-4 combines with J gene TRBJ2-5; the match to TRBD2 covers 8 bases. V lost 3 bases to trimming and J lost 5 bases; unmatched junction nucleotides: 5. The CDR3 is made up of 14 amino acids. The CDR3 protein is CASSFGGGRETQYF. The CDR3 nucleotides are TGTGCCAGCAGTTTCGGCGGGGGGAGGGAGACCCAGTACTTC.

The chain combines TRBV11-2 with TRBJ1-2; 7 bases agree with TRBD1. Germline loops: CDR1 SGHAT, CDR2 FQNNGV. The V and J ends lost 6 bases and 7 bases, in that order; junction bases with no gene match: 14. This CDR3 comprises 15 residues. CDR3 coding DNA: TGTGCCAGCAGATTTTTACAGGGGATAAGGGGTGGCTACACCTTC. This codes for CASRFLQGIRGGYTF.

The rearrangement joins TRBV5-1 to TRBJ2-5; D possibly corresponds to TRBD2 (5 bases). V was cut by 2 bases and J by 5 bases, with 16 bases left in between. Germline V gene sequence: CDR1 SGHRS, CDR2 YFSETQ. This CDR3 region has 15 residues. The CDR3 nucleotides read TGCGCCAGCAGCTTAGCTACAGTGAGAGGGGAGACCCAGTACTTC. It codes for CASSLATVRGETQYF.

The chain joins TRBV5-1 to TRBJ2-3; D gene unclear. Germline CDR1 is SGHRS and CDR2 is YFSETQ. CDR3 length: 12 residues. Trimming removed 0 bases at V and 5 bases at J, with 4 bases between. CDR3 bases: TGCGCCAGCAGCTTGGGGGGAGATACGCAGTATTTT. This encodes CASSLGGDTQYF.

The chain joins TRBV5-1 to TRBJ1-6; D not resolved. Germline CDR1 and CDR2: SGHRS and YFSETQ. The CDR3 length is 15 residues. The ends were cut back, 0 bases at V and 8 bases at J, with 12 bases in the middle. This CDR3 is CASSLAGTEYSPLHF. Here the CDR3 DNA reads TGCGCCAGCAGCTTGGCGGGCACGGAGTATTCACCCCTCCACTTT.